The clone carrying this TCR beta chain was observed a handful of times. The authors' processing: Reference gene primer amplification gave estimated nucleated cell counts. The table came from immunoSEQ multiplex PCR; TCRdb's copy has only in-frame clones and leaves some out. V, J and clone size reflect that table, while D and trimming were determined from the DNA. The sample yields about 390,000 clones, more than 75% seen once. Enrolment of Seattle patients took place during active infection, and they were followed longitudinally. The CDR3 has 16 amino acids. Germline V gene lookup returns CDR1 SGHAT and CDR2 FQNNGV. V lost 3 bases and J lost 5, with 17 bases in between. The data were taken from a study of blood T cell repertoires in COVID-19. Across the whole study: Researchers got acute and convalescent COVID-19 samples from the United States, Italy and Spain. The analysed material was cDNA or gDNA that came from T cells, B-cell-depleted T cells, or PBMCs.

The rearrangement uses TRBV11-2 and TRBJ2-4; tentatively, D is TRBD1 (6 bases). The source is a woman aged 55-70 years with COVID-19, enrolled during active disease. Input material: peripheral blood. The CDR3 sequence is CASSLMTQGPENIQYF. The CDR3 DNA reads TGTGCCAGCAGCTTGATGACACAGGGCCCGGAAAACATTCAGTACTTC.